Sequencing of this T cell receptor beta chain was carried out in a study of OX40 agonist ivuxolimab in advanced cancers. Study-wide context: The costimulatory receptor OX40 (CD134) was targeted by ivuxolimab, a fully human IgG2 agonistic monoclonal antibody. Intravenous ivuxolimab was administered to patients every 2 weeks at six dose levels: 0.01, 0.1, 0.3, 1.5, 3 and 10 mg/kg. The dose-escalation cohort was about 86% male with a mean age of about 60 years, ranging from roughly 23 to 79. Peripheral TCRbeta sequencing was intended to test whether TCR sequence diversity was altered and clonal T-cell expansion was caused by ivuxolimab. Prior anti-PD-1, anti-PD-L1 or anti-CTLA-4 therapy was permitted, and checkpoint inhibitors had been received by about two fifths of dose-escalation patients. Three dose-escalation patients achieved partial responses, one with hepatocellular carcinoma and two with cutaneous melanoma. Of the 50 to 55 dose-escalation patients, hepatocellular carcinoma was present in about 20, melanoma in around 15, renal cell carcinoma in 9 and head and neck cancer in 9. The monotherapy dose-escalation portion (N of about 50 patients) of the phase I ivuxolimab trial is reported in the paper. Paper-wide results and their limitations: After ivuxolimab, expanded clones were on average more numerous among CD8+ T cells than among CD4+ T cells. In partial responders in the 0.1-3.0 mg/kg groups, normalized peripheral clonal expansion was found to be among the lowest, especially among CD8+ T cells. Low levels of normalized T-cell clonal expansion were also seen in some patients who did not respond. The antigen specificity of the peripheral T cells that underwent clonal expansion was not determined. At doses from 0.1 to 3.0 mg/kg, clonal expansion was seen in both CD4+ and CD8+ blood T cells between baseline and week 6.

For CDR1 and CDR2, the germline V gene lists SGDLS and YYNGEE. Germline trimming: 4 bases from V, 5 bases from J; junction bases outside gene matches: 7. Measured from the cysteine to the phenylalanine, the CDR3 is 14 residues long. The retained sequence is limited to the CDR3, 42 bases, with the frame set at the first base. For sequencing of the TCRbeta CDR3 region, genomic DNA was extracted from the sorted cells. The immunoSEQ Assay was used to sequence the TCRbeta CDR3 regions. TCRdb stores this immuneACCESS table with in-frame sequences only. Part of the clones is absent; in the studies checked, under half of the shortfall reflects unresolved V genes, and no reason is known for the rest. This sample has under 95,000 clones in its table, and 86% of those were observed once. 6.5% to 7.5% of the sample is in the top ten clones. With respect to this clone: Its antigen has not been determined. The record has no base qualities; no much larger clone is one base away.

The trial excluded patients who had a history of autoimmune disease or who were on systemic immunosuppression. Peripheral blood for TCR sequencing was drawn from every dose cohort at baseline, at cycle 4 day 1 and at cycle 7 day 1. The samples were taken from a phase I, first-in-human, multicenter, open-label dose-escalation trial of ivuxolimab. Adults with locally advanced or metastatic melanoma, renal cell, hepatocellular, or head and neck squamous cell carcinoma were enrolled in the trial. Before TCR sequencing, CD4+ and CD8+ T cells were separately sorted from peripheral blood. The receptor chain draws on TRBV9 and TRBJ2-3; 7 of the junction bases match TRBD1. The sample in question was CD4+ or CD8+ T cells sorted from blood, obtained in a trial of the OX40 agonist ivuxolimab. The sequence came from an adult with an advanced solid tumor such as melanoma, head and neck, liver or kidney cancer. At the DNA level, the sequence is TGTGCCAGCAGCACCGGGACAGTGATAGATACGCAGTATTTT. It codes for CASSTGTVIDTQYF.